The clone carrying this T cell receptor beta chain was observed a few times. These data are taken from a study of T cells after yellow fever vaccination. Via MiXCR, TCRdb re-called the 5' RACE reads, giving one row per CDR3 protein. Of some 100,000 distinct CDR3 sequences in the sample, roughly 8.2% were seen once. Trimming removed 5 bases from V and 4 bases from J, with 13 bases in between. The CDR3 loop spans 14 amino acids. Germline V lookup: CDR1 SGHVS, CDR2 FNYEAQ. This sequence joins TRBV7-6 and TRBJ2-3; possible D gene TRBD2, 6 bases. The clonotype comes from a man between 18 and 35 years old who received the YFV17D yellow fever vaccine. The material sequenced was CD8+ T cells not binding an NS4B(214-222) dextramer, sorted from PBMCs, taken approximately 15 days after the first yellow fever vaccination. The DNA for the CDR3 is TGTGCCAGCAGCGCGGGATGGGGTTCAGATACGCAGTATTTT. Translating gives CASSAGWGSDTQYF.